A selection of T cell receptor beta chains follows, all from one sample in a study of blood T cell repertoires in COVID-19. Repertoires were generated with immunoSEQ multiplex PCR, while TCRdb's copy carries only in-frame clones and drops some. Of under 450,000 clones detected, roughly 80% appear once; the ten largest clones hold over 4.5%. The specimen sequenced was PBMCs or T cells enriched from blood (not recorded which). These receptors all come from a woman aged 45-65 years who had recovered from COVID-19. Both conserved end residues are part of each CDR3. The D gene is left open where the match is weak. The size of a clone is reported for some rows only, either as once, few or many, or as a class for expanded clones.

>TRBJ1-2|-|TRBV3-1/TRBV3-2|once
CASSQDYGLTF
TGTGCCAGCAGCCAAGATTACGGACTCACCTTC
>TRBJ1-2|-|TRBV6-2/TRBV6-3|few
CASSYSSGRLSNYGYTF
TGTGCCAGCAGTTACTCCTCGGGAAGACTCTCTAACTATGGCTACACCTTC
>TRBJ2-2|-|TRBV2|-
CASSEATSFGLFF
TGTGCCAGCAGTGAAGCCACTAGTTTTGGGCTGTTTTTT
>TRBJ1-5|-|TRBV5-6|-
CASSLNGGSVNQPQHF
TGTGCCAGCAGCTTGAATGGGGGGAGTGTCAATCAGCCCCAGCATTTT
>TRBJ1-1|-|TRBV11-2|-
CASSPSVAEAFF
TGTGCCAGCAGCCCAAGCGTCGCTGAAGCTTTCTTT
>TRBJ1-3|-|TRBV28|few
CASIARAASSGNTIYF
TGTGCCAGCATCGCCAGGGCCGCGAGCTCTGGAAACACCATATATTTT
>TRBJ2-7|-|TRBV19|-
CASTQVAGPYEQYF
TGTGCCAGTACCCAGGTGGCTGGGCCCTACGAGCAGTACTTC
>TRBJ1-2|-|TRBV19|-
CASSIGGGNYGYTF
TGTGCCAGTAGTATAGGTGGAGGGAACTATGGCTACACCTTC
>TRBJ1-4|-|TRBV23-1|-
CASSGADGKEKLFF
TGCGCCAGCAGTGGGGCGGACGGTAAAGAAAAACTGTTTTTT
>TRBJ2-3|TRBD1|TRBV2|once
CARGQGLSTDTQYF
TGTGCCAGGGGACAGGGCCTTAGCACAGATACGCAGTATTTT
>TRBJ2-3|TRBD2|TRBV18|-
CASSRGLAATDTQYF
TGTGCCAGCTCCCGGGGACTAGCGGCAACAGATACGCAGTATTTT
>TRBJ1-2|-|TRBV4-2|-
CASSQVDTPDGYTF
TGTGCCAGCAGCCAAGTAGACACCCCGGATGGCTACACCTTC
>TRBJ1-3|-|TRBV30|-
CAWSVSRVGNTIYF
TGTGCCTGGAGTGTATCCAGGGTCGGAAACACCATATATTTT
>TRBJ1-2|-|TRBV14|-
CASRASLQDGYTF
TGTGCCAGCAGAGCCAGCCTACAGGACGGCTACACCTTC
>TRBJ1-1|-|TRBV7-2|-
CASSLPPTGNTEAFF
TGTGCCAGCAGCCTCCCCCCGACAGGGAACACTGAAGCTTTCTTT
>TRBJ2-1|TRBD2|TRBV7-9|few
CASSPTLAGVLYNEQFF
TGTGCCAGCAGCCCTACCCTAGCGGGGGTCCTGTACAATGAGCAGTTCTTC
>TRBJ2-7|-|TRBV11-2|-
CASSWSGGAYEQYF
TGTGCCAGCAGCTGGTCCGGCGGGGCCTACGAGCAGTACTTC
>TRBJ1-3|-|TRBV19|-
CASSIRGATGNTIYF
TGTGCCAGTAGTATCCGGGGGGCGACGGGAAACACCATATATTTT
>TRBJ1-2|TRBD1|TRBV5-1|-
CASSLSGTGPPYGYTF
TGCGCCAGCAGCTTGTCCGGGACAGGGCCGCCCTATGGCTACACCTTC
>TRBJ2-6|-|TRBV12-3/TRBV12-4|-
CASMRSGANVLTF
TGTGCCAGCATGAGGTCCGGGGCCAACGTCCTGACTTTC
>TRBJ2-6|TRBD2|TRBV4-3|-
CASSQDPFTSGGAIGANVLTF
TGCGCCAGCAGCCAAGATCCCTTTACTAGCGGGGGGGCGATTGGGGCCAACGTCCTGACTTTC
>TRBJ2-6|-|TRBV19|-
CASSSLPGTRSGANVLTF
TGTGCCAGTTCATCACTGCCGGGAACCCGCTCTGGGGCCAACGTCCTGACTTTC
>TRBJ2-5|-|TRBV14|-
CASSPGIATQETQYF
TGTGCCAGCAGCCCCGGGATAGCGACCCAAGAGACCCAGTACTTC
>TRBJ2-7|-|TRBV7-2|-
CASSPSSYEQYF
TGTGCCAGCAGCCCCAGCTCCTACGAGCAGTACTTC
>TRBJ2-2|-|TRBV7-3|-
CASSPNPETGVNTGELFF
TGTGCCAGCAGCCCCAACCCGGAGACAGGAGTCAACACCGGGGAGCTGTTTTTT
>TRBJ2-1|TRBD2|TRBV5-1|-
CASSLGLAGGSEQFF
TGCGCCAGCAGCTTGGGACTAGCGGGGGGAAGCGAGCAGTTCTTC
>TRBJ1-6|-|TRBV7-9|-
CASSLMDSYNSPLHF
TGTGCCAGCAGCTTAATGGACAGCTATAATTCACCCCTCCACTTT
>TRBJ1-2|-|TRBV13|-
CATEGDYGYTF
TGTGCCACCGAGGGAGACTATGGCTACACCTTC
>TRBJ2-7|-|TRBV7-9|-
CASSRMSSYEQYF
TGTGCCAGCAGCCGAATGAGCTCCTACGAGCAGTACTTC
>TRBJ1-2|-|TRBV4-2|-
CASSQESPGSGGYTF
TGTGCCAGCAGCCAAGAGAGTCCGGGGTCCGGCGGCTACACCTTC
>TRBJ1-2|-|TRBV7-9|-
CASGLDAGYGYTF
TGTGCCAGCGGATTAGATGCAGGCTATGGCTACACCTTC
>TRBJ1-4|TRBD1|TRBV9|-
CASSVGDSSLKLFF
TGTGCCAGCAGCGTAGGGGACAGTAGCTTGAAACTGTTTTTT
>TRBJ2-7|-|TRBV21-1|-
CASSFRDRAMVLHF
TGTGCCAGCAGCTTCCGGGACAGGGCAATGGTTTTGCACTTC
>TRBJ1-1|-|TRBV7-9|-
CASSLVGQPAHNTEAFF
TGTGCCAGCAGCTTAGTCGGACAACCAGCTCACAACACTGAAGCTTTCTTT
>TRBJ1-3|TRBD1|TRBV7-8|once
CASSSQGQVRNTIYF
TGTGCCAGCAGCTCACAGGGACAGGTCCGAAACACCATATATTTT
>TRBJ2-6|-|TRBV27|-
CASSLFGWERGANVLTF
TGTGCCAGCAGTTTATTTGGTTGGGAGAGAGGGGCCAACGTCCTGACTTTC
>TRBJ1-2|-|TRBV4-2|-
CASSQRGIYGYTF
TGTGCCAGCAGCCAGAGAGGAATCTATGGCTACACCTTC
>TRBJ2-1|TRBD2|TRBV6-4|once
CASSPMTSGSYNEQFF
TGTGCCAGCAGTCCGATGACTAGCGGGAGCTACAATGAGCAGTTCTTC
>TRBJ2-1|TRBD2|TRBV5-1|-
CASSPAGETYNEQFF
TGCGCCAGCAGCCCAGCGGGGGAGACCTACAATGAGCAGTTCTTC
>TRBJ2-2|-|TRBV7-6|-
CASSRIPTSTTGELFF
TGTGCCAGCAGCCGGATCCCGACTAGTACTACCGGGGAGCTGTTTTTT
>TRBJ1-6|-|TRBV5-6|-
CASSFGVERGSSYNSPLHF
TGTGCCAGCAGCTTCGGGGTTGAGAGGGGGTCCTCCTATAATTCACCCCTCCACTTT
>TRBJ1-2|TRBD1|TRBV19|few
CASSDDRAHLSNYGYTF
TGTGCCAGTAGCGACGACAGGGCTCACCTATCTAACTATGGCTACACCTTC
>TRBJ1-2|-|TRBV2|-
CASSEAGRGAYGYTF
TGTGCCAGCAGTGAAGCGGGAAGGGGCGCCTATGGCTACACCTTC
>TRBJ2-3|TRBD2|TRBV5-1|-
CASSFPAGGLSTDTQYF
TGCGCCAGCAGCTTCCCAGCGGGGGGCCTTAGCACAGATACGCAGTATTTT
>TRBJ1-5|-|TRBV10-3|-
CAISESRTAINQPQHF
TGTGCCATCAGTGAGTCAAGGACAGCTATAAATCAGCCCCAGCATTTT
>TRBJ1-5|-|TRBV6-1|-
CASSEQVSNQPQHF
TGTGCCAGCAGTGAACAGGTTAGCAATCAGCCCCAGCATTTT
>TRBJ1-1|TRBD1|TRBV19|once
CASSIPTGNRNTEAFF
TGTGCCAGTAGTATTCCGACAGGGAACCGCAACACTGAAGCTTTCTTT
>TRBJ2-7|TRBD2|TRBV30|-
CAWRAGTRIYEQYF
TGTGCCTGGAGGGCCGGGACTAGAATCTACGAGCAGTACTTC
>TRBJ1-3|-|TRBV4-3|-
CASSQDNLQGRNTIYF
TGCGCCAGCAGCCAAGATAATTTACAGGGTCGAAACACCATATATTTT
>TRBJ1-5|TRBD1|TRBV27|once
CASHKTGSNQPQHF
TGTGCCAGCCACAAGACAGGGAGCAATCAGCCCCAGCATTTT
>TRBJ1-6|-|TRBV6-5|-
CASRSTAGSPLHF
TGTGCCAGCAGGTCGACAGCCGGGTCACCCCTCCACTTT
>TRBJ2-3|-|TRBV18|-
CASSRGQTTDTQYF
TGTGCCAGCTCCCGCGGACAGACCACAGATACGCAGTATTTT
>TRBJ2-7|TRBD2|TRBV20-1|-
CSASLSRGGRREEQYF
TGCAGTGCTAGTCTATCGCGGGGCGGGAGACGTGAAGAGCAGTACTTC
>TRBJ2-7|-|TRBV6-2/TRBV6-3|-
CASSYSREDEQYF
TGTGCCAGCAGTTACTCTAGGGAGGACGAGCAGTACTTC